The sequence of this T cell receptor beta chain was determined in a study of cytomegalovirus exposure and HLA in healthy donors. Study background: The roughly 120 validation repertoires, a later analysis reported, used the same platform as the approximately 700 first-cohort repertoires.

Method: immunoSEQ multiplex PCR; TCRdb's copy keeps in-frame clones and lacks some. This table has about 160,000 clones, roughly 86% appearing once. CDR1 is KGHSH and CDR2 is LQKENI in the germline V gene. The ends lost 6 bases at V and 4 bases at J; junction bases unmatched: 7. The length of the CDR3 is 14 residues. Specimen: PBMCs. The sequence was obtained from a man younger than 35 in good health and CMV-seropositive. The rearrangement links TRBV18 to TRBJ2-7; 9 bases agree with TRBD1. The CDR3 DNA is TGTGCCAGCTCGCAGGGACAGGGATTGTACGAGCAGTACTTC. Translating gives CASSQGQGLYEQYF.